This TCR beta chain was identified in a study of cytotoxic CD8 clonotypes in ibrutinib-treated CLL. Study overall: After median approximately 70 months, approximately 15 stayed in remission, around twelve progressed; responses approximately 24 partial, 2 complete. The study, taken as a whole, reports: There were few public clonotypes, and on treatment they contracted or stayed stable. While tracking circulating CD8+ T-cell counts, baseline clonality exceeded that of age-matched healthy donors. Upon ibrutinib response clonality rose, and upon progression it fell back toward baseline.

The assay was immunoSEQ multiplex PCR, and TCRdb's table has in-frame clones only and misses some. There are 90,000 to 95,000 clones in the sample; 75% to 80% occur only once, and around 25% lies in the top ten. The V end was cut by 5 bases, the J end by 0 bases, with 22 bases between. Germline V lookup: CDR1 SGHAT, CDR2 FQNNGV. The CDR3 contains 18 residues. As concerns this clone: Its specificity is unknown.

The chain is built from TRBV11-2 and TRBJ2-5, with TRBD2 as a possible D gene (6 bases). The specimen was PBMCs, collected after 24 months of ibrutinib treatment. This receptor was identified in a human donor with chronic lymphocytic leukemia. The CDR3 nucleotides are TGTGCCAGCAGCACGCCAGGGTCCGAGCGGGTGTACCAAGAGACCCAGTACTTC. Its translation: CASSTPGSERVYQETQYF.